The 29 T cell receptor beta chains given below trace back to one sample, sequenced in a study of blood T cells in healthy people across ages. Next came a second PCR, run for roughly 7 to 12 cycles, which used a sample-barcoded 5' primer along with a J-beta primer mix. TCRdb processed the 5' RACE reads anew with MiXCR; each CDR3 protein has one entry. Seen here are fewer than 950,000 distinct CDR3 sequences, about 48% observed once, and the top ten hold around 40%. Sequenced sample: blood. The origin of the receptors is a man of 80 years or more in good health.

This clonotype was found many times. The chain combines TRBV20-1 with TRBJ2-2, with 12 positions matching TRBD2. After removal of 1 base from V and 7 bases from J, the junction contained 10 bases not matched to a gene. The CDR3 contains 17 residues. Germline V gene lookup returns CDR1 DFQATT and CDR2 SNEGSKA (reference sequence). CDR3 coding DNA: TGCAGTGCTAGAGCTCGGACTAGCGGGACTTACGTCGGGGAGCTGTTTTTT. Translation gives CSARARTSGTYVGELFF.

The V gene is TRBV5-1, the J gene TRBJ2-1; D possibly uses TRBD1 or TRBD2 (5 bases each). The CDR3 has 15 amino acids. Germline lookup yields CDR1 SGHRS and CDR2 YFSETQ. Trimming removed 1 base from V and 7 bases from J, with 15 bases in between. The CDR3 here is CASSLSGTGANEQFF. The DNA for the CDR3 is TGCGCCAGCAGCTTGAGCGGAACAGGCGCGAATGAGCAGTTCTTC.

This clonotype was picked up a small number of times. The chain joins TRBV4-1 to TRBJ2-1; 10 bases fit TRBD2. The CDR3 covers 16 residues. The V segment lost 3 bases and the J segment 4 bases; nucleotides outside the gene matches: 6. The germline V gene encodes CDR1 MGHRA and CDR2 YSYEKL. CDR3 amino acids: CASSQGGTSVYNEQFF. The DNA of the CDR3 is TGCGCCAGCAGCCAGGGGGGGACTAGCGTTTACAATGAGCAGTTCTTC.

This clonotype has a handful of counts. V gene TRBV14 combines with J gene TRBJ2-7; D remains unclear. CDR3 length: 14 residues. Germline V gene sequence: CDR1 SGHDN, CDR2 FVKESK. The V end was cut by 2 bases, the J end by 4 bases, with 12 bases between. The CDR3 region is CASSQLLTGYEQYF. In DNA form, the CDR3 reads TGTGCCAGCAGCCAACTGTTGACCGGATACGAGCAGTACTTC.

The rearrangement joins TRBV7-9 to TRBJ2-5; D perhaps matches TRBD2 (6 bases). The CDR3 loop spans 15 amino acids. The germline V gene encodes CDR1 SEHNR and CDR2 FQNEAQ (reference sequence). Trimming removed 1 base at V and 3 bases at J, with 12 bases between. This chain's CDR3 is CASSLEGRGKETQYF. The CDR3 DNA is TGTGCCAGCAGCTTAGAAGGGCGGGGAAAAGAGACCCAGTACTTC.

The CDR3 protein is CASTVDYLSSYEQYF. The CDR3 DNA reads as TGTGCCAGCACCGTAGATTATTTGAGCTCCTACGAGCAGTACTTC. The rearrangement links TRBV12-3 or TRBV12-4 to TRBJ2-7; D gene unclear. This CDR3 region has 15 residues. Between the trimmed V and J ends, which lost 7 bases and 0 bases, there was a span of 16 bases.

The chain has TRBV7-8 and TRBJ2-3, with 12 bases matching TRBD2. Germline V gene sequence: CDR1 SGHVS, CDR2 FQNEAQ. J lost 2 bases, V lost 2 bases, and 2 bases had no gene match. The CDR3 covers 16 residues. CDR3 sequence (DNA): TGTGCCAGCAGCTTACGGACTAGCGGGGCCACAGATACGCAGTATTTT. This sequence encodes CASSLRTSGATDTQYF.

The rearrangement joins TRBV19 to TRBJ2-1; 7 bases fit TRBD2. Germline V gene data show CDR1 as LNHDA and CDR2 as SQIVND (reference sequence). The CDR3 sequence is 16 residues long. The V gene end was trimmed by 2 bases and the J gene end by 4 bases; junction bases not matched to a gene: 8. CDR3 loop: CASSISSGPPYNEQFF. The CDR3 region has the DNA TGTGCCAGTAGTATATCTAGCGGACCGCCATACAATGAGCAGTTCTTC.

V gene TRBV10-3 combines with J gene TRBJ1-5; no reliable D call. V lost 2 bases to trimming and J lost 7 bases, with 15 bases between them. CDR1 is ENHRY, CDR2 SYGVKD, per germline. The CDR3 runs to 15 residues. The CDR3 DNA is TGTGCCATCAGTGAGCAACGCGGAACGGGCCAGCCCCAGCATTTT. Its protein is CAISEQRGTGQPQHF.

The chain joins TRBV6-2 or TRBV6-3 to TRBJ2-4; D is unclear. Matching the DNA end better, TRBJ2-5 makes the J call doubtful. The CDR3 has 12 amino acids. The V gene's germline CDR1 is MNHEY and CDR2 SVGEGT. The CDR3 region is CASSMTRETQYF. The CDR3 region has the DNA TGTGCCAGCAGTATGACGAGGGAGACCCAGTACTTC.

V usage is TRBV28 and J usage is TRBJ2-3, with 7 nucleotides matching TRBD1. This CDR3 has 16 residues. Germline V gene lookup returns CDR1 MDHEN and CDR2 SYDVKM. V gave up 3 bases and J gave up 14 bases; unmatched junction bases: 20. The CDR3 nucleotides read TGTGCCAGCAGTTTGGCCCCAGGGGGATCGCACAGATACGCGTATTTT. Its protein is CASSLAPGGSHRYAYF. Full variable domain (outside the CDR3, taken from reference TRBV28 and TRBJ2-3): DVKVTQSSRYLVKRTGEKVFLECVQDMDHENMFWYRQDPGLGLRLIYFSYDVKMKEKGDIPEGYSVSREKKERFSLILESASTNQTSMYLCASSLAPGGSHRYAYFGPGTRLTVL.

The chain has TRBV20-1 and TRBJ1-1; D is unresolved. In germline, CDR1 is DFQATT, CDR2 SNEGSKA (reference sequence). Trimming removed 6 bases from V and 7 bases from J, with 18 bases in between. The CDR3 runs to 13 residues. The CDR3, as DNA: TGCAGTGCCAAGGGTTATCTATCGGGTGAAGCTTTCTTT. Its translation: CSAKGYLSGEAFF.

The chain is built from TRBV20-1 and TRBJ2-5; D gene unclear. Trimming cost V 5 bases and J 4 bases, with 14 bases left between them. CDR3 length equals 13 residues. The germline V gene has CDR1 DFQATT and CDR2 SNEGSKA (reference sequence). CDR3 amino acids: CSAPSWPRETQYF. In DNA form, the CDR3 reads TGCAGTGCTCCCTCCTGGCCCAGAGAGACCCAGTACTTC.

A few counts support this clonotype. The chain combines TRBV5-1 with TRBJ2-1; 10 nucleotides match TRBD2. Germline V CDR1 and CDR2: SGHRS, YFSETQ. V lost 3 bases, J lost 7 bases, and 13 bases stayed unmatched. The CDR3 runs 17 residues. The CDR3 DNA reads as TGCGCCAGCAGCTCCGGGACTAGCGCCTTCAATCGAAATGAGCAGTTCTTC. It is translated as CASSSGTSAFNRNEQFF. The full variable domain, with the rest looked up from reference TRBV5-1 and TRBJ2-1, is KAGVTQTPRYLIKTRGQQVTLSCSPISGHRSVSWYQQTPGQGLQFLFEYFSETQRNKGNFPGRFSGRQFSNSRSEMNVSTLELGDSALYLCASSSGTSAFNRNEQFFGPGTRLTVL.

In its sample, this clonotype was seen a few times. The chain uses TRBV7-2 and TRBJ2-1; 16 bases are shared with TRBD2. This CDR3 has 16 amino acids. CDR1 is SGHTA and CDR2 is FQGNSA in the germline V gene. The ends lost 5 bases at V and 8 bases at J; junction bases unmatched: 6. The CDR3 spells CASSEGLAGGSHEQFF. The CDR3 DNA sequence: TGTGCCAGCAGCGAGGGACTAGCGGGAGGGTCTCATGAGCAGTTCTTC.

This clonotype has only a few counts. V is TRBV7-2 and J is TRBJ2-3; 7 bases agree with TRBD1. Looked up from germline, CDR1 is SGHTA and CDR2 is FQGNSA. This CDR3 is built from 14 residues. V shed 4 bases and J 6 bases; nucleotides not matched to a gene: 7. The chain's CDR3 is CASSSDRVVDTQYF. CDR3 coding DNA: TGTGCCAGCAGCTCAGACAGGGTAGTGGATACGCAGTATTTT.

This chain links TRBV10-3 with TRBJ2-7, with 7 bases identical to TRBD1. Losses at the gene ends were 6 bases for V and 3 bases for J; bases not matched to a gene: 2. The CDR3 is 12 residues long. CDR1 and CDR2 from the germline V gene are ENHRY and SYGVKD. CDR3 DNA: TGTGCCATCAGAGACAGGGACTACGAGCAGTACTTC. Its translation is CAIRDRDYEQYF.

The V call is TRBV5-1, the J call TRBJ2-7, with 9 bases lining up with TRBD1. CDR3 length: 16 amino acids. V lost 0 bases to trimming and J lost 1 base; unmatched junction nucleotides: 5. Germline-derived CDR1 and CDR2 are SGHRS and YFSETQ. The CDR3 region has the DNA TGCGCCAGCAGCTTGGCCCGACAGGGGGGGTCCTACGAGCAGTACTTC. It yields the protein CASSLARQGGSYEQYF. The full variable domain, in which reference TRBV5-1 and TRBJ2-7 provide the parts outside the CDR3, is KAGVTQTPRYLIKTRGQQVTLSCSPISGHRSVSWYQQTPGQGLQFLFEYFSETQRNKGNFPGRFSGRQFSNSRSEMNVSTLELGDSALYLCASSLARQGGSYEQYFGPGTRLTVT.

The chain recombines TRBV10-3 with TRBJ1-5, with a weak D call TRBD1 (5 bases). The CDR3 covers 16 residues. V was pared by 6 bases and J by 3 bases, with 18 bases between. Looked up from germline, CDR1 is ENHRY and CDR2 is SYGVKD. CDR3 region: CAISAGGGWNNQPQHF. CDR3 coding DNA: TGTGCCATCAGCGCCGGGGGTGGTTGGAACAATCAGCCCCAGCATTTT.

This clonotype was counted only a few times. The CDR3 spells CSARDRGLLSTDTQYF. CDR3 in DNA: TGCAGTGCGAGGGACAGGGGGTTGTTGAGCACAGATACGCAGTATTTT. The rearrangement uses TRBV20-1 and TRBJ2-3, with 11 bases that match TRBD1. Looked up from germline, CDR1 is DFQATT and CDR2 is SNEGSKA (reference sequence). The CDR3 is made up of 16 amino acids. V lost 6 bases and J lost 0; bases outside the gene matches: 8.

CDR3 nucleotide sequence: TGTGCCAGCAGTTTAGGAGCGGCAAGGACCTACGAGCAGTACTTC. Encoded protein: CASSLGAARTYEQYF. J is TRBJ2-7 and V is TRBV28; TRBD2 is a possible D gene (5 bases). Germline lookup yields CDR1 MDHEN and CDR2 SYDVKM. This CDR3 is 15 amino acids long. Trimming took 2 bases from V and 2 from J, leaving 13 bases between them. The full variable domain, its missing parts supplied by reference TRBV28 and TRBJ2-7, is DVKVTQSSRYLVKRTGEKVFLECVQDMDHENMFWYRQDPGLGLRLIYFSYDVKMKEKGDIPEGYSVSREKKERFSLILESASTNQTSMYLCASSLGAARTYEQYFGPGTRLTVT.

The chain employs TRBV25-1 and TRBJ2-7, with D perhaps matching TRBD1 or TRBD2 (5 bases each). The length of the CDR3 is 13 residues. V lost 3 bases to trimming and J lost 4 bases, with 10 bases between them. Germline CDR1 MGHDK, CDR2 SYGVNS. The CDR3 protein is CASSEPGRYEQYF. In nucleotides, the CDR3 is TGTGCCAGCAGTGAGCCAGGGAGATACGAGCAGTACTTC.

The chain has TRBV7-9 and TRBJ2-7; the D is unclear. The CDR3 contains 10 residues. CDR1 is SEHNR and CDR2 is FQNEAQ in the germline V gene (reference sequence). Trimming pared 5 bases from V and 7 bases from J, leaving 6 bases between. CDR3 amino acids: CASSPDEQYF. DNA for the CDR3: TGTGCCAGCAGCCCGGATGAGCAGTACTTC.

This clonotype was counted a few times. The chain has TRBV5-1 and TRBJ2-1, with TRBD1 as a possible D gene (5 bases). Germline-derived CDR1 and CDR2 are SGHRS and YFSETQ. V lost 4 bases to trimming and J lost 6 bases, with 11 bases between them. The CDR3 extends over 13 amino acids. CDR3 amino acids: CASSVGLLNEQFF. The CDR3, as DNA: TGCGCCAGCAGCGTGGGGCTCCTCAATGAGCAGTTCTTC.

The chain has TRBV20-1 and TRBJ2-7, with D possibly TRBD2 on 6 matching bases. Germline assignment: CDR1 DFQATT and CDR2 SNEGSKA (reference sequence). CDR3 size: 16 residues. V was shortened by 1 base and J by 2 bases, with 18 bases between the two germline ends. CDR3 residues: CSARGGVSGLTYEQYF. The CDR3 nucleotides read TGCAGTGCTAGAGGGGGGGTTAGCGGATTAACCTACGAGCAGTACTTC.

The chain uses TRBV5-1 and TRBJ1-1; TRBD1 might be the D (6 bases). V was trimmed by 6 bases and J by 1 base, leaving 16 bases between them. Germline CDR1 SGHRS, CDR2 YFSETQ. CDR3 size: 15 residues. The CDR3 reads CASTLGQSRNTEAFF. DNA of the CDR3: TGCGCCAGCACCCTTGGACAGTCTAGGAACACTGAAGCTTTCTTT.

Concerning this clonotype itself: Possible read error: a much larger clone is one base away. The chain carries TRBV20-1 and TRBJ2-5; D may be TRBD2 (5 bases). Germline V gives CDR1 DFQATT, CDR2 SNEGSKA (reference sequence). The V gene lost 4 bases and the J gene lost 11 bases, with 11 bases spanning the gap. The CDR3 covers 10 residues. The chain's CDR3 is CSATSTGQYF. The CDR3 bases are TGCAGTGCTACTAGCACCGGGCAGTACTTC.

The V and J genes are TRBV5-1 and TRBJ2-3; 7 bases are a match to TRBD2. V shed 0 bases and J 2 bases; nucleotides not matched to a gene: 12. The germline V gene has CDR1 SGHRS and CDR2 YFSETQ. This CDR3 is built from 18 residues. CDR3 region: CASSLATAGVRITDTQYF. For the CDR3, the DNA is TGCGCCAGCAGCTTGGCTACCGCGGGAGTTAGGATCACAGATACGCAGTATTTT.

This rearrangement joins TRBV12-3 or TRBV12-4 to TRBJ1-6, with a possible D match to TRBD1 (5 bases). The V end lost 7 bases, the J end lost 6 bases, and 19 bases lay between the germline ends. This CDR3 has 16 residues. The CDR3 sequence: CASTQIEGTANSPLHF. The CDR3 nucleotides read TGTGCCAGCACCCAAATCGAGGGGACGGCTAATTCACCCCTCCACTTT.